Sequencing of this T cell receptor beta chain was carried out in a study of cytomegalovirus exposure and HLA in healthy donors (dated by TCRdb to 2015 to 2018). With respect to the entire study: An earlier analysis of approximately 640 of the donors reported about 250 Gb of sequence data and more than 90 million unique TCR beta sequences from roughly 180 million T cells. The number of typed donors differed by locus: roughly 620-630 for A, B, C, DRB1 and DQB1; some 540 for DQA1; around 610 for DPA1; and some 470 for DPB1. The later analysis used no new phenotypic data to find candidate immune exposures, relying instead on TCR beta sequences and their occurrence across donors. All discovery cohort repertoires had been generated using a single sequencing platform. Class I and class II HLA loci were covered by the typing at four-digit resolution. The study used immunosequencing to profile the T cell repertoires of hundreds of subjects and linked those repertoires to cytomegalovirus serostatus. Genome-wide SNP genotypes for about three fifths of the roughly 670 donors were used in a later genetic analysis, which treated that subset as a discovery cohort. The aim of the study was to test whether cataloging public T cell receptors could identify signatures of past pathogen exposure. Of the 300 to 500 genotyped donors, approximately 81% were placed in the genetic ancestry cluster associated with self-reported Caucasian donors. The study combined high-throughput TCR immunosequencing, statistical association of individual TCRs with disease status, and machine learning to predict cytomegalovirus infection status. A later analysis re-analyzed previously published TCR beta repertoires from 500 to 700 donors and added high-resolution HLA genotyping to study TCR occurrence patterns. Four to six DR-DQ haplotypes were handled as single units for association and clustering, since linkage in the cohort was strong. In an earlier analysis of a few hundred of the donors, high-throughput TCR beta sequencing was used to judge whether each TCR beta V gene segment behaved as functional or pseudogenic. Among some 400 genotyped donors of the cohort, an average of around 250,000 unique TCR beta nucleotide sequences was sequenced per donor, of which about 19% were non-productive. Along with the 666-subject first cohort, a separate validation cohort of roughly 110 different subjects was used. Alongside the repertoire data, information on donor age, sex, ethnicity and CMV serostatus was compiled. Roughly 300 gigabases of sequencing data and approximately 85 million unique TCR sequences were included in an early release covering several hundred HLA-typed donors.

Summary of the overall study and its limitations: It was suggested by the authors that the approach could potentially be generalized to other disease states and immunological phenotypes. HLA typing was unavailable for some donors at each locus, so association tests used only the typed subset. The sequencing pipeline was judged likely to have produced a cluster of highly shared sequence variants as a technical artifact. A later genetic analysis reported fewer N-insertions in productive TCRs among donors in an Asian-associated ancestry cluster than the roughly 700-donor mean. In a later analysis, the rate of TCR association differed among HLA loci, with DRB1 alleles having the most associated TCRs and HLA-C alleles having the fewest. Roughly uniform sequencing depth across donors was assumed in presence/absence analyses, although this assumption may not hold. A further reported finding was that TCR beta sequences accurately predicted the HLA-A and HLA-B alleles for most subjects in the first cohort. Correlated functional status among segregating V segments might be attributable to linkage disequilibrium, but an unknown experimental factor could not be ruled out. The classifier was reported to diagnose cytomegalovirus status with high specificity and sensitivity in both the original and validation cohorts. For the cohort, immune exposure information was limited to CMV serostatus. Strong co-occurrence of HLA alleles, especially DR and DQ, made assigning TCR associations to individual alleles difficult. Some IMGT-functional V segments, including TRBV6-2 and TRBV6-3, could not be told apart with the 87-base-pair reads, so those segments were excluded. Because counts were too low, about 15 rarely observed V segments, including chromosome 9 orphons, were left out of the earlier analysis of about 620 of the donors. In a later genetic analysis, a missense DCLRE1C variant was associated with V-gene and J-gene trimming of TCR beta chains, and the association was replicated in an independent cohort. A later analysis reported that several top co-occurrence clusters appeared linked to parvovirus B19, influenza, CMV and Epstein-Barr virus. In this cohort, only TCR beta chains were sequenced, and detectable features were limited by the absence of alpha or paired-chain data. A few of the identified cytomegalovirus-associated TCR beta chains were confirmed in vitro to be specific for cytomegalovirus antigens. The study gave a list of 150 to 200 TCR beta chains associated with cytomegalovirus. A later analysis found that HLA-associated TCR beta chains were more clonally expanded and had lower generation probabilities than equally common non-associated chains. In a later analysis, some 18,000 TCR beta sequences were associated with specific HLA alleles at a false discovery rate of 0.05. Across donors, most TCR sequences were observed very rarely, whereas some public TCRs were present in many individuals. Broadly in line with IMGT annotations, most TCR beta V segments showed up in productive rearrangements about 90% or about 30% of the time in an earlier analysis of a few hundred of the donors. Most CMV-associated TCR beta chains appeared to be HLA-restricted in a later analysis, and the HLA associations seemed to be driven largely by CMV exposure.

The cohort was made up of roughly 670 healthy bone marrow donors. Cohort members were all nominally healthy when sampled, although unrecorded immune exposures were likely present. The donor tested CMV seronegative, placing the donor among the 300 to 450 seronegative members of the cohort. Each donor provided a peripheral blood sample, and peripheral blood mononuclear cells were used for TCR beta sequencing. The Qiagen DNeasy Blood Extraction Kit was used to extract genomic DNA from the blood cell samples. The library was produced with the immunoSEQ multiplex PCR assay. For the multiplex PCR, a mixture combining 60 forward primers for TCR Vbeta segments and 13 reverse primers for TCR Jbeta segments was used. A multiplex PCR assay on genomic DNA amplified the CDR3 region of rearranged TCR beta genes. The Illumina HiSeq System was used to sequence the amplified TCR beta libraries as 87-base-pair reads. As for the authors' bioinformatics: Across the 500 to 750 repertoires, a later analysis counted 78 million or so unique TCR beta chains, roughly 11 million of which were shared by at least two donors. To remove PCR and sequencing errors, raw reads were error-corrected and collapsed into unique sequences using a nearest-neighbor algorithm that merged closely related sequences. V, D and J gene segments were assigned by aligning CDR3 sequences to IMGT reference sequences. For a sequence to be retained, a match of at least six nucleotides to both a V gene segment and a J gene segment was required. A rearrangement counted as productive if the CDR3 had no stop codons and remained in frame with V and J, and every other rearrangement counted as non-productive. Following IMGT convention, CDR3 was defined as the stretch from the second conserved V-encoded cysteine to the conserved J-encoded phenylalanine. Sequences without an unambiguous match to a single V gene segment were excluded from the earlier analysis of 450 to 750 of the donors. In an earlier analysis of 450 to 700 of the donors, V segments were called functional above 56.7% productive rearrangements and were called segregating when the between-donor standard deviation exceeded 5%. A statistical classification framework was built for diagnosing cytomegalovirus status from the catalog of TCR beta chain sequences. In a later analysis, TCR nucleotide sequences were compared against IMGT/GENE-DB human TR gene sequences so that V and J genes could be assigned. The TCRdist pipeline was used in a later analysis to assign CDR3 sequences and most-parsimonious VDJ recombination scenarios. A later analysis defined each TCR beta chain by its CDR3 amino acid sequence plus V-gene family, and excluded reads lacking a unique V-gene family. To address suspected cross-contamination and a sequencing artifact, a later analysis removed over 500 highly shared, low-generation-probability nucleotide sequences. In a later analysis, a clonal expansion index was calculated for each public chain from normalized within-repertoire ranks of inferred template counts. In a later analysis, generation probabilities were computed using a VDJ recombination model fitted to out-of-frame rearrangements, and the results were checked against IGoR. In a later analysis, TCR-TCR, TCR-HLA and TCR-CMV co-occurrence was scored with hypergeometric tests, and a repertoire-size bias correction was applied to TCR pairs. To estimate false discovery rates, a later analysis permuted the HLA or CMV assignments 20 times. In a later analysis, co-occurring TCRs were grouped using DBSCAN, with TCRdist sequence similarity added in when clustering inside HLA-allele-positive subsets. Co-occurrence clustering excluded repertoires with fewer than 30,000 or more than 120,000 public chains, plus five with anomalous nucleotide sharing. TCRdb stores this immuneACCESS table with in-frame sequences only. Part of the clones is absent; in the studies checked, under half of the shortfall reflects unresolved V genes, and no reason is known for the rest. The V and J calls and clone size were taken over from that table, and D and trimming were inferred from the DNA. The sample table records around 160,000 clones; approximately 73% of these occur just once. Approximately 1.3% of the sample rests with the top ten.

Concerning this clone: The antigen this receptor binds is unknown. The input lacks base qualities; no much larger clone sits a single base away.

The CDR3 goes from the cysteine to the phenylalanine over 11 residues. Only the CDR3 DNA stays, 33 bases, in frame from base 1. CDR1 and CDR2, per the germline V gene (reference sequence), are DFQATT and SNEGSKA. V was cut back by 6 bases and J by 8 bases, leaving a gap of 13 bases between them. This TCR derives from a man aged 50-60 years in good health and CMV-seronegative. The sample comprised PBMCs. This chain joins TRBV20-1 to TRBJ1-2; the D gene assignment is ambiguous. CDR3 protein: CSAPSGRGYTF. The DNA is TGCAGTGCCCCCTCGGGGAGAGGCTACACCTTC.